The T cell receptor beta chain under discussion was sequenced for a study of blood T cells in healthy people across ages. Whole-study results and caveats: In long-lived donors, naive CD4+ cell counts and diversity exceeded those of aged donors. No one knew whether donors had CMV, which possibly confounded expanded clonotype changes.

Notes on this clonotype: What it binds is not known.

A second PCR of roughly 7 to 11 cycles used a sample-barcoded 5' primer and a J-beta primer mix. TCRdb re-analysed the 5' RACE reads in MiXCR, keeping a single row per CDR3 protein. This table has around 790,000 distinct CDR3 sequences, 40% to 50% appearing once. This CDR3 spans 13 amino acids. V dropped 5 bases and J dropped 6 bases, with 11 bases sitting between them. Germline V gene lookup returns CDR1 SGHTA and CDR2 FQGNSA. The sample consisted of blood. This TCR derives from a man in his sixties in good health. The J gene is TRBJ2-1, the V gene TRBV7-2; no reliable D call. The CDR3 loop is CASSPTRVNEQFF. CDR3 in DNA: TGTGCCAGCAGCCCTACTCGGGTCAATGAGCAGTTCTTC.